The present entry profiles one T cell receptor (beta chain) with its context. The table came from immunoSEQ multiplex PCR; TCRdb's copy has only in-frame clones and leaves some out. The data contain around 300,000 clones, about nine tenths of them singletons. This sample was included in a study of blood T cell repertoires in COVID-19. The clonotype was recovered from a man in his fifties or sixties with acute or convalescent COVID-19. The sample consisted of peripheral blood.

This CDR3 is CASSRAPEQFF. The DNA of the CDR3 is TGTGCCAGTAGCCGCGCGCCGGAGCAGTTCTTC. The chain recombines TRBV19 with TRBJ2-1; D is uncertain. The CDR3 extends over 11 amino acids. The germline V gene has CDR1 LNHDA and CDR2 SQIVND (reference sequence). V lost 6 bases and J lost 10, with 10 bases in between.